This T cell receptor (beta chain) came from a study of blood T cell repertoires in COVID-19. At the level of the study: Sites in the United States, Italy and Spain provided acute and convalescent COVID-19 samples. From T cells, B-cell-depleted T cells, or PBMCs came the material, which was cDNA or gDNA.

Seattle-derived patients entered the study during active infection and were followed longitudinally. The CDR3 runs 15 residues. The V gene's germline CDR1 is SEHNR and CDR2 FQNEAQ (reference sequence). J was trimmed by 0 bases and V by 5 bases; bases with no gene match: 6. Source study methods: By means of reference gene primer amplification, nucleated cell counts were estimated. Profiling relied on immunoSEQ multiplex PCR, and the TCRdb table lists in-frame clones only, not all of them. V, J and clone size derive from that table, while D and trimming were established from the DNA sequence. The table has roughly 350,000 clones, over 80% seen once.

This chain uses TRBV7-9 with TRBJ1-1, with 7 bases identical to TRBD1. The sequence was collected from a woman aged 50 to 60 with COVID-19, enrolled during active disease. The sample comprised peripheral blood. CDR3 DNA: TGTGCCAGCAGCCCACAGGGACAGCTGAACACTGAAGCTTTCTTT. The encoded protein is CASSPQGQLNTEAFF.